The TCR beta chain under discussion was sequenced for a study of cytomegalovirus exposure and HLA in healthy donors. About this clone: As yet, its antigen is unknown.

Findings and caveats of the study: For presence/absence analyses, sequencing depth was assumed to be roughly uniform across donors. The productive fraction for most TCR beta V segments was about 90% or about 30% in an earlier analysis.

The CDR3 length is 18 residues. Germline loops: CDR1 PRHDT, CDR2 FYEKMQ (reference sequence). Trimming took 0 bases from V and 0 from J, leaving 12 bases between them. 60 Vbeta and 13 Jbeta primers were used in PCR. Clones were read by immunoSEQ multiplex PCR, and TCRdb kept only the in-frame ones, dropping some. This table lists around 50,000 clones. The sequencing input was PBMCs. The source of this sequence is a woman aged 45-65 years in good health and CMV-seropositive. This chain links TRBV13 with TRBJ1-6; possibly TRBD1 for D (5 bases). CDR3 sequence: CASSLGGVFTSYNSPLHF. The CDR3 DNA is TGTGCCAGCAGCTTAGGAGGGGTCTTCACCTCCTATAATTCACCCCTCCACTTT.